These T cell receptor beta chains were read from a single sample in a study of OX40 agonist ivuxolimab in advanced cancers. Generated by immunoSEQ multiplex PCR, the TCRdb table keeps only in-frame clones and is missing some. The data hold 65,000 or so clones, with about four fifths observed a single time. The starting material was CD4+ or CD8+ T cells sorted from blood, obtained in a trial of the OX40 agonist ivuxolimab. These receptors were collected from an adult with an advanced solid tumor such as melanoma, head and neck, liver or kidney cancer. Each CDR3 is given with its conserved first and last residue. A D gene is named only where the DNA matches it firmly. Only part of the rows carry a size: once, few, many, or a class if the clone is expanded.

V: TRBV18; J: TRBJ2-5; D: -; size: -; DNA: TGTGCCAGCTCACCACCGTCCAGCGTCCAAGAGACCCAGTACTTC; CDR3: CASSPPSSVQETQYF
V: TRBV14; J: TRBJ2-7; D: -; size: -; DNA: TGTGCCAGCAGCCAAGGAGGCAGGTACGAGCAGTACTTC; CDR3: CASSQGGRYEQYF
V: TRBV7-2; J: TRBJ2-3; D: -; size: -; DNA: TGTGCCAGCAGCTTGGACCGGAACCCCCTAGATACGCAGTATTTT; CDR3: CASSLDRNPLDTQYF
V: TRBV10-3; J: TRBJ1-6; D: TRBD1; size: once; DNA: TGTGCCACTCAGGATCGCCGGACAGGGGAATCACCCCTCCACTTT; CDR3: CATQDRRTGESPLHF
V: TRBV14; J: TRBJ2-2; D: TRBD1; size: -; DNA: TGTGCCAGCAGCCCCCCTTACAGGGGGCGAAGAACCGGGGAGCTGTTTTTT; CDR3: CASSPPYRGRRTGELFF
V: TRBV7-9; J: TRBJ1-3; D: -; size: -; DNA: TGTGCCAGCGGCCGGGGGATCTCTGGAAACACCATATATTTT; CDR3: CASGRGISGNTIYF
V: TRBV2; J: TRBJ2-7; D: TRBD2; size: -; DNA: TGTGCCAGCAGCCCTGAGCTAGCGGGGGGGCCGCACGGCGAGCAGTACTTC; CDR3: CASSPELAGGPHGEQYF
V: TRBV19; J: TRBJ1-6; D: TRBD1; size: -; DNA: TGTGCCAGTAGCCAGGGGGCTTATAATTCACCCCTCCACTTT; CDR3: CASSQGAYNSPLHF
V: TRBV5-6; J: TRBJ1-2; D: -; size: -; DNA: TGTGCCAGCAGCTTGCAGTTGGATGGCTACACCTTC; CDR3: CASSLQLDGYTF
V: TRBV30; J: TRBJ1-1; D: TRBD1; size: -; DNA: TGTGCCTGGAGTGTTATAGGGGGCAACACTGAAGCTTTCTTT; CDR3: CAWSVIGGNTEAFF
V: TRBV5-6; J: TRBJ1-2; D: -; size: few; DNA: TGTGCCAGCAGCTCACAGGCACACTATGGCTACACCTTC; CDR3: CASSSQAHYGYTF
V: TRBV11-3; J: TRBJ1-1; D: -; size: -; DNA: TGTGCCAGCAGCTTAGTTATGTGGGGTATGAACACTGAAGCTTTCTTT; CDR3: CASSLVMWGMNTEAFF
V: TRBV11-2; J: TRBJ1-2; D: -; size: -; DNA: TGTGCCAGCAGCTCCCTGGACAGAAGCTATGGCTACACCTTC; CDR3: CASSSLDRSYGYTF
V: TRBV9; J: TRBJ2-3; D: -; size: -; DNA: TGTGCCAGCACCTACCAGGGATCAAGCGCAGATACGCAGTATTTT; CDR3: CASTYQGSSADTQYF
V: TRBV7-3; J: TRBJ2-3; D: -; size: -; DNA: TGTGCCAGCAGCTGGGACGCATCAGATACGCAGTATTTT; CDR3: CASSWDASDTQYF
V: TRBV29-1; J: TRBJ1-1; D: -; size: few; DNA: TGCAGCGTTGAGCGGCCCAACACTGAAGCTTTCTTT; CDR3: CSVERPNTEAFF
V: TRBV9; J: TRBJ2-1; D: -; size: many; DNA: TGTGCCAGCAGCGTAGCTATAACTAGGACCTACAATGAGCAGTTCTTC; CDR3: CASSVAITRTYNEQFF
V: TRBV5-4; J: TRBJ1-4; D: TRBD1; size: once; DNA: TGTGCCAGCAGCTCACAGACAGGGTGGGGCGAAAAACTGTTTTTT; CDR3: CASSSQTGWGEKLFF
V: TRBV6-1; J: TRBJ1-5; D: -; size: -; DNA: TGTGCCAGCAGTTCGTTGACGGATAGCAATCAGCCCCAGCATTTT; CDR3: CASSSLTDSNQPQHF
V: TRBV7-3; J: TRBJ1-3; D: -; size: -; DNA: TGTGCCAGCAGCCAAACTGCAGGGTCAGGAAACACCATATATTTT; CDR3: CASSQTAGSGNTIYF
V: TRBV7-3; J: TRBJ2-2; D: -; size: -; DNA: TGTGCCAGCAGCTTAGACCGAATCCAGGCGAACACCGGGGAGCTGTTTTTT; CDR3: CASSLDRIQANTGELFF
V: TRBV18; J: TRBJ1-1; D: -; size: -; DNA: TGTGCCAGCTCACCACTGTACAGGGTCCCCATGAACACTGAAGCTTTCTTT; CDR3: CASSPLYRVPMNTEAFF
V: TRBV5-1; J: TRBJ2-6; D: -; size: -; DNA: TGCGCCAGCAGCTTGTGGTCAGTCACCGGGGCCAACGTCCTGACTTTC; CDR3: CASSLWSVTGANVLTF
V: TRBV19; J: TRBJ2-7; D: -; size: -; DNA: TGTGCCAGCAACCACGAGCAGTACTTC; CDR3: CASNHEQYF
V: TRBV6-4; J: TRBJ2-7; D: -; size: -; DNA: TGTGCCAGCAGTGACCGACCTGGACAGGGGGGTAAGGTAGCGGGAGGATGGTCCTACGAGCAGTACTTC; CDR3: CASSDRPGQGGKVAGGWSYEQYF
V: TRBV7-2; J: TRBJ1-2; D: -; size: -; DNA: TGTGCCAGCAGCTACCAACAGGGAAACTATGGCTACACCTTC; CDR3: CASSYQQGNYGYTF
V: TRBV7-9; J: TRBJ2-3; D: -; size: -; DNA: TGTGCCAGCAGCTTAAGGGGGGCCTTAGATACGCAGTATTTT; CDR3: CASSLRGALDTQYF
V: TRBV10-1; J: TRBJ2-1; D: TRBD1; size: -; DNA: TGCGCCAGCAGTGATGAGGGGACAGGGGGCGATGAGCAGTTCTTC; CDR3: CASSDEGTGGDEQFF
V: TRBV7-9; J: TRBJ1-1; D: -; size: -; DNA: TGTGCCAGCAGCTTAGGGCGACAGCTAAGCACTGAAGCTTTCTTT; CDR3: CASSLGRQLSTEAFF
V: TRBV14; J: TRBJ1-3; D: TRBD1; size: -; DNA: TGTGCCAGCAGTAACAGGGGGTCCCTCTCTGGAAACACCATATATTTT; CDR3: CASSNRGSLSGNTIYF
V: TRBV7-2; J: TRBJ2-3; D: TRBD2; size: -; DNA: TGTGCCAGCAGCCCCACTAGCGGCACAGATACGCAGTATTTT; CDR3: CASSPTSGTDTQYF
V: TRBV30; J: TRBJ1-2; D: TRBD1; size: -; DNA: TGTGCCTCACCACGACCGGACAGGGGACGTGGCTACACCTTC; CDR3: CASPRPDRGRGYTF
V: TRBV29-1; J: TRBJ2-1; D: -; size: -; DNA: TGCAGCGTTGACAATTACAATGAGCAGTTCTTC; CDR3: CSVDNYNEQFF
V: TRBV5-5; J: TRBJ1-1; D: -; size: -; DNA: TGTGCCAGCAGCCCCCAAATGGGTCCGAACACTGAAGCTTTCTTT; CDR3: CASSPQMGPNTEAFF
V: TRBV7-2; J: TRBJ1-1; D: -; size: -; DNA: TGTGCCAGCAGCTCAATCCCCGGGTGGATGAACACTGAAGCTTTCTTT; CDR3: CASSSIPGWMNTEAFF
V: TRBV29-1; J: TRBJ2-7; D: TRBD2; size: -; DNA: TGCAGCGTTGAAGGCGCTAGCGGGAGCAACGAGCAGTACTTC; CDR3: CSVEGASGSNEQYF
V: TRBV2; J: TRBJ2-7; D: -; size: -; DNA: TGTGCCTCCCAGGGGTTAGGAGGAAACGAGCAGTACTTC; CDR3: CASQGLGGNEQYF
V: TRBV19; J: TRBJ2-5; D: -; size: -; DNA: TGTGCCAGTAGTACAAGAACCATCGGTGGTCGGGAGACCCAGTACTTC; CDR3: CASSTRTIGGRETQYF
V: TRBV19; J: TRBJ2-2; D: -; size: -; DNA: TGTGCCAGTAGCCCTGACAGTGTACTTACACTTTCTTCTGTGCTGTTTTTT; CDR3: CASSPDSVLTLSSVLFF
V: TRBV19; J: TRBJ2-4; D: TRBD1; size: -; DNA: TGTGCCAGTAGTACAAGTCCGACAGGGCCACGCGAATTAGCCAAAAACATTCAGTACTTC; CDR3: CASSTSPTGPRELAKNIQYF
V: TRBV7-8; J: TRBJ1-6; D: -; size: -; DNA: TGTGCCAGCAGCATAGACACCGGCGATTCACCCCTCCACTTT; CDR3: CASSIDTGDSPLHF
V: TRBV10-2; J: TRBJ1-3; D: -; size: few; DNA: TGCGCCAGCAGTGAGTCTTACGACTCTGGAAACACCATATATTTT; CDR3: CASSESYDSGNTIYF
V: TRBV7-3; J: TRBJ2-7; D: -; size: -; DNA: TGTGCCAGCAGCTTAGAAGCTAGCAGGGGCTACGAGCAGTACTTC; CDR3: CASSLEASRGYEQYF
V: TRBV7-2; J: TRBJ2-1; D: -; size: -; DNA: TGTGCCAGCAGCCCCGGACTCTCGTTGAATGAGCAGTTCTTC; CDR3: CASSPGLSLNEQFF
V: TRBV2; J: TRBJ2-5; D: -; size: -; DNA: TGTGCCAGCAGGACTGCTTGGGAGACCCAGTACTTC; CDR3: CASRTAWETQYF
V: TRBV19; J: TRBJ2-7; D: -; size: -; DNA: TGTGCCAGTAGCCGGGCTAGCAGCCTGAGGGAGCAGTACTTC; CDR3: CASSRASSLREQYF
V: TRBV11-2; J: TRBJ2-7; D: -; size: -; DNA: TGTGCCAGCAGCCCTGGGGCGGAAGGGAAGCAGTACTTC; CDR3: CASSPGAEGKQYF
V: TRBV7-2; J: TRBJ2-3; D: -; size: -; DNA: TGTGCCAGCAGCTTACGGACTGGACAGCACACAGATACGCAGTATTTT; CDR3: CASSLRTGQHTDTQYF
V: TRBV10-3; J: TRBJ1-1; D: TRBD1; size: -; DNA: TGTGCCATCAGTGAGTCCGACAGGGCCACTGAAGCTTTCTTT; CDR3: CAISESDRATEAFF
V: TRBV2; J: TRBJ1-4; D: -; size: -; DNA: TGTGCCAGCAGTGAATTCCCCTCCTCCGGGGAAAAACTGTTTTTT; CDR3: CASSEFPSSGEKLFF
V: TRBV6-6; J: TRBJ2-7; D: TRBD2; size: -; DNA: TGTGCGGCCACTAGCGGGAGTTCCTACGAGCAGTACTTC; CDR3: CAATSGSSYEQYF
V: TRBV6-1; J: TRBJ1-6; D: TRBD1; size: -; DNA: TGTGCCAGCAGTACAGGACAGGGAGACAATTCACCCCTCCACTTT; CDR3: CASSTGQGDNSPLHF
V: TRBV30; J: TRBJ2-5; D: -; size: -; DNA: TGTGCCTGGAGAAAGGAGACCCAGTACTTC; CDR3: CAWRKETQYF